One sample yielded the 16 T cell receptor beta chains listed below, sequenced in a study of response to subunit inactivated influenza vaccine. TCRdb re-analysed the RT-PCR reads in MiXCR, keeping a single row per CDR3 protein. Of fewer than 200,000 distinct CDR3 sequences in the sample, approximately 9.2% were seen once. The sample in question was non-naive T cells sorted from PBMCs, obtained on the day of vaccination. The receptors derive from a man aged 50 or older who received an inactivated influenza vaccine.

This clonotype was counted only a few times. The chain recombines TRBV9 with TRBJ1-5; D might be TRBD1 (6 bases). The V end was cut by 2 bases, the J end by 1 base, with 10 bases between. The germline CDR1 and CDR2 sequences are SGDLS and YYNGEE. This CDR3 is 15 amino acids long. CDR3 DNA: TGTGCCAGCAGCGTCGGGACAACGAGCAATCAGCCCCAGCATTTT. This gives the protein CASSVGTTSNQPQHF.

This clonotype was seen more than once but under ten times. This chain links TRBV3-1 with TRBJ2-5; D possibly matches TRBD1 or TRBD2 (5 bases each). CDR3 length equals 15 residues. Germline CDR1 is LGHDT and CDR2 is YNNKEL (reference sequence). V was clipped by 0 bases and J by 9 bases, with 17 bases between them. In nucleotides, the CDR3 is TGTGCCAGCAGCCAAGAAGTCGGTCCGTTGGGGGCCCAGTACTTC. It codes for CASSQEVGPLGAQYF.

This clonotype was observed at least ten times. The rearrangement links TRBV18 to TRBJ1-4; 7 nucleotides line up with TRBD1. The CDR3 spans 14 residues. V was pared by 8 bases and J by 5 bases, with 8 bases of the junction left unmatched. Germline values: CDR1 KGHSH, CDR2 LQKENI. Written as DNA, the CDR3 is TGTGCCAGCACGGTACAGGGGACCAATGAAAAACTGTTTTTT. Its translation is CASTVQGTNEKLFF.

V and J are TRBV18 and TRBJ2-2; D is unresolved. V lost 2 bases, J lost 1 base, and 5 bases lay in between. The V gene's germline CDR1 is KGHSH and CDR2 LQKENI. This CDR3 has 14 residues. The CDR3 is CASSPARNTGELFF. In DNA form, the CDR3 reads TGTGCCAGCTCACCAGCGCGGAACACCGGGGAGCTGTTTTTT.

The CDR3 DNA sequence: TGTGCCAGTAGTATACAGACAAACTACGAGCAGTACTTC. Protein product: CASSIQTNYEQYF. V and J are TRBV19 and TRBJ2-7; D is unresolved. Germline-derived CDR1 and CDR2 are LNHDA and SQIVND (reference sequence). The CDR3 is 13 residues long. Trimming removed 2 bases at V and 3 bases at J, with 8 bases between.

In its sample, this clonotype was seen many times. V and J are TRBV5-1 and TRBJ1-1; weak D call: TRBD1 (6 bases). Trimming left V 6 bases short and J 2 bases short, with 17 bases between. The germline V gene encodes CDR1 SGHRS and CDR2 YFSETQ. This CDR3 spans 15 amino acids. The CDR3 DNA reads TGCGCCAGCACCCCTGGAGGGACATCTAACACTGAAGCTTTCTTT. Its protein is CASTPGGTSNTEAFF.

This chain links TRBV19 with TRBJ2-7; no clear D gene. Germline-derived CDR1 and CDR2 are LNHDA and SQIVND (reference sequence). The CDR3 has 14 residues. V gave up 6 bases and J gave up 3 bases, with 15 bases separating them. The CDR3 loop is CASSVFLGNYEQYF. The CDR3 nucleotides read TGTGCCAGTAGCGTATTTCTAGGGAACTACGAGCAGTACTTC.

V and J are TRBV6-5 and TRBJ2-7, with D uncertain. V was cut by 7 bases and J by 3 bases, with 7 bases left in between. The CDR3 is 11 residues long. CDR1 is MNHEY and CDR2 is SVGAGI in the germline V gene. In DNA form, the CDR3 reads TGTGCCAGCAAGTTCGGCTACGAGCAGTACTTC. It translates to CASKFGYEQYF.

This clonotype occurred many times. This rearrangement joins TRBV20-1 to TRBJ1-5, with TRBD1 identical over 7 bases. The CDR3 has 15 residues. Germline trimming cut 2 bases from V and 2 bases from J; bases unmatched to any gene: 6. From germline, CDR1 is DFQATT and CDR2 SNEGSKA (reference sequence). The CDR3 sequence is CSARQGGAGNQPQHF. In DNA, the CDR3 is TGCAGTGCTAGACAGGGGGGCGCCGGCAATCAGCCCCAGCATTTT.

The chain couples TRBV15 to TRBJ2-1; maybe TRBD2 (5 bases). The CDR3 spans 15 residues. Germline lookup yields CDR1 LNHNV and CDR2 YYDKDF (reference sequence). V dropped 3 bases and J dropped 0 bases, with 9 bases sitting between them. In DNA, the CDR3 is TGTGCCACCAGCAGTAGCGCGAGCTCCTACAATGAGCAGTTCTTC. Residues: CATSSSASSYNEQFF.

The chain carries TRBV6-6 and TRBJ2-7, with D perhaps TRBD1 or TRBD2 (5 bases each). Trimming stripped 6 bases from V and 3 bases from J, with 9 bases between. The CDR3 totals 12 residues. Per germline, CDR1 MNHNY and CDR2 SVGAGI (reference sequence). CDR3 DNA sequence: TGTGCCAGCAGGGGGGTTTTCTACGAGCAGTACTTC. It specifies CASRGVFYEQYF.

The chain links TRBV7-3 to TRBJ2-5, with 8 bases aligning to TRBD2. Germline loops: CDR1 SGHTA, CDR2 FQGTGA. V lost 0 bases to trimming and J lost 1 base; unmatched junction nucleotides: 1. The CDR3 has 15 amino acids. The CDR3 sequence: CASSLTSGAQETQYF. In DNA, the CDR3 is TGTGCCAGCAGCTTAACTAGCGGGGCCCAAGAGACCCAGTACTTC.

This clonotype was observed a handful of times. This chain joins TRBV9 and TRBJ2-5, with D perhaps matching TRBD2 (6 bases). Looked up from germline, CDR1 is SGDLS and CDR2 is YYNGEE. Trimming removed 4 bases from V and 2 bases from J, with 18 bases in between. CDR3 length: 16 amino acids. CDR3 region: CASSSLSGGVQETQYF. The CDR3 DNA reads TGTGCCAGCAGCTCCCTAAGTGGCGGGGTTCAAGAGACCCAGTACTTC.

The DNA of the CDR3 is TGCAGTGCTAGGCGGGAGCGTTATGGCTACACCTTC. Its translation: CSARRERYGYTF. The chain combines TRBV20-1 with TRBJ1-2, with D hard to call. Trimming stripped 3 bases from V and 5 bases from J, with 10 bases between. The CDR3 length is 12 residues. In germline, CDR1 is DFQATT, CDR2 SNEGSKA (reference sequence).

This clonotype was found many times. The V call is TRBV24-1, the J call TRBJ2-7; D remains ambiguous. Germline CDR1 is KGHDR and CDR2 is SFDVKD. CDR3 length: 13 amino acids. Trimming shortened V by 5 bases and J by 5 bases, and 12 bases separated the two germline ends. The CDR3 region has the DNA TGTGCCACCAGTGCCCATCACGAGCACGAGCAGTACTTC. As protein: CATSAHHEHEQYF.

In this sample, this clonotype turned up many times. The CDR3, as DNA: TGTGCCAGCAGTTTAGCCGGAGGGAACACTGAAGCTTTCTTT. Its translation: CASSLAGGNTEAFF. The V call is TRBV28, the J call TRBJ1-1; no clear D. The CDR3 covers 14 residues. V was cut by 2 bases and J by 1 base, with 8 bases left in between. Germline-derived CDR1 and CDR2 are MDHEN and SYDVKM.